The entry below gives a single T cell receptor beta chain sequence along with its context. Its antigen is undetermined. Using RNA template, CDR3s of TCR alpha and beta were amplified with iRepertoire arm-PCR. TCRdb reprocessed the multiplex PCR reads with MiXCR, giving one entry per CDR3 protein. The table lists roughly 350,000 distinct CDR3 sequences, 41% of them singletons. The entry originates in a study of glioma-infiltrating T cells. At the level of the study: Sequencing aimed for about 4.5- to 11-fold coverage of roughly one million peripheral T cells.

This CDR3 is built from 16 residues. Germline V gene sequence: CDR1 SGHAT, CDR2 FQNNGV. V shed 5 bases and J shed 2 bases, with 16 bases lying between them. Findings and caveats of the study: Tissue and blood shared very few CDR3 sequences. Above-expected tissue-blood divergence occurred in all gliomas, most in low-grade ones. Shared blood CDR3 signature motifs marked patients with low tissue-blood divergence.

Sequencing input: glioma tissue, nonneoplastic brain tissue, or PBMCs (not recorded which). V usage is TRBV11-2 and J usage is TRBJ2-1, with a tentative D call TRBD1 (5 bases). This TCR derives from a human donor with low-grade glioma or glioblastoma, undergoing nonglioma brain surgery, or in good health (not recorded which). CDR3 amino acids: CASSISWQGTYNEQFF. In DNA form, the CDR3 reads TGTGCCAGCAGCATTAGTTGGCAGGGAACCTACAATGAGCAGTTCTTC.